This T cell receptor (beta chain) was captured in a study of blood T cell repertoires in COVID-19 (dated by TCRdb to 2019 to 2021). Regarding the study in general: Collaborator samples came from the United States, Italy and Spain and covered acute and convalescent phases of COVID-19. The prospective study material was composed of cDNA or gDNA derived from T cells, B-cell-depleted T cells, or PBMCs. The repertoires were released in a freely available public database intended as a resource for research on the immune response to SARS-CoV-2. The samples were drawn from the first 160 participants of the ongoing ImmuneRACE study and from 950 to 1,500 subjects provided by 6 global collaborators. Where available, HLA class I and class II types were obtained from metadata supplied by the sample provider rather than from assay-based typing. The sample metadata nearly always contained a de-identified subject ID, COVID-19 status, age in years and sex. Deeply sampled blood TCRbeta repertoires from subjects exposed to, actively infected with, or recovered from COVID-19 were included in the dataset.

To note about this clone: Its antigen specificity is not known. One base away there is no much larger clone; base qualities are not given.

Trimming removed 2 bases from V and 0 bases from J; the gene matches leave 11 bases unexplained. In the germline V gene (reference sequence), CDR1 corresponds to GTSNPN and CDR2 to SVGIG. The CDR3 sequence holds 17 residues, the cysteine and phenylalanine included. Kept here is only the CDR3 DNA, which spans 51 bases and is read in frame from base 1. TCRbeta CDR3 regions were amplified from genomic DNA using the immunoSEQ Assay, a bias-controlled multiplex PCR. As for the original processing: The number of nucleated cells in each sample was estimated from the amplification of reference gene primers within the assay. To quantify the absolute abundance of each unique TCRbeta CDR3 rearrangement, sequence reads were collapsed and filtered. For each sample, productive Simpson clonality was calculated as the square root of Simpson's diversity index over productive rearrangements. TCRdb holds this immuneACCESS table with in-frame rearrangements only. Some clones are missing; in checked studies, unresolved V genes explain under half, and the rest has no known cause. V and J calls and clone size are given by that table; D and trimming were obtained from the DNA. In all, the sample holds approximately 250,000 clones, and about 86% of those were seen once. The top ten hold 13% of the sample.

One collaborating source in Seattle enrolled patients while the patients were actively infected and followed the patients over time throughout the course of disease. The collaborating institutions used their own protocols to collect whole blood in K2EDTA tubes. For TCRbeta analysis, collaborators shipped samples as frozen whole blood, isolated PBMCs, or DNA extracted from either of those sample types. On the study overall, not on this receptor specifically: Clinical and demographic metadata were provided uncurated, with the amount varying by source and participant.

The chain joins TRBV30 to TRBJ1-2, and 8 junctional nucleotides match TRBD1. Material for sequencing was peripheral blood. This TCR came from a woman in her 70s with COVID-19, enrolled during active disease. Here is the DNA: TGTGCCTGGAGTCGGGACAGGACGCCTAGAGCTAACTATGGCTACACCTTC. Its protein reads: CAWSRDRTPRANYGYTF.